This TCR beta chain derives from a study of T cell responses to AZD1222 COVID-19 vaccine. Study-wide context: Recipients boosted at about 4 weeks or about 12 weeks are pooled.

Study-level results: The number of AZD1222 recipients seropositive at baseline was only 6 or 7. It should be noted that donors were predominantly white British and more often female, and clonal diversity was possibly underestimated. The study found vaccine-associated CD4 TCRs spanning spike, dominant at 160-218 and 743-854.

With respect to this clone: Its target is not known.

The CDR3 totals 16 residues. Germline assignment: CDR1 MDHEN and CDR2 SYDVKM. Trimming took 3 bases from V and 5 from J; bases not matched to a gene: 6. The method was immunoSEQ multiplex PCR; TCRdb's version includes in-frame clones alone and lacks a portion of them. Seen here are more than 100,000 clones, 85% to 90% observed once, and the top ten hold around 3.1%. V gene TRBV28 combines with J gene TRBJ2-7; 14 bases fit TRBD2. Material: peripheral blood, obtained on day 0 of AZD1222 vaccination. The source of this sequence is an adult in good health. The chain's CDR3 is CASSLRTSGRRNEQYF. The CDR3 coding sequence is TGTGCCAGCAGTTTGCGGACTAGCGGGAGGCGAAACGAGCAGTACTTC.